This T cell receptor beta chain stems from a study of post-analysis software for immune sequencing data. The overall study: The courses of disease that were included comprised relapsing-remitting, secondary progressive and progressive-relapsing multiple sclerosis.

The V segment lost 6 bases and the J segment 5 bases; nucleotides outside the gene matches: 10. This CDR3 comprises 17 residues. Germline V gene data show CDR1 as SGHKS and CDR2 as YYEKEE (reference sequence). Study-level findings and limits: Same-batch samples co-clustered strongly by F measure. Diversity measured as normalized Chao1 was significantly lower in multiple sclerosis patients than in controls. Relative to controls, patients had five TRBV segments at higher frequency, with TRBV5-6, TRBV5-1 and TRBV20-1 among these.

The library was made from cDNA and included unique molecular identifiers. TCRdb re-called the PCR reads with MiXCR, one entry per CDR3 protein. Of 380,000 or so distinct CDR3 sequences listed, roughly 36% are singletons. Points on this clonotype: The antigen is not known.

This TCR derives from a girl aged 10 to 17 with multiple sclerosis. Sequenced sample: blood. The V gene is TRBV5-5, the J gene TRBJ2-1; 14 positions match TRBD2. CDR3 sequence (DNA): TGTGCCAGCACCTTACCGGGACTAGCGGGGGTTGACAATGAGCAGTTCTTC. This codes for CASTLPGLAGVDNEQFF.